This record concerns one T cell receptor beta chain sequence. This sample stems from a study of blood T cell repertoires in COVID-19. Losses at the gene ends were 3 bases for V and 6 bases for J; bases not matched to a gene: 4. This CDR3 is built from 14 residues. The germline V gene has CDR1 LNHDA and CDR2 SQIVND (reference sequence). Authors' methods: Amplification with reference gene primers provided the estimates of nucleated cell counts. The method was immunoSEQ multiplex PCR; TCRdb's version includes in-frame clones alone and lacks a portion of them. That table supplies the V and J calls and clone size; D and trimming were determined from the DNA. The table has fewer than 50,000 clones, roughly 88% seen once.

The sequence came from a man between 65 and 80 years old with active COVID-19. This chain connects TRBV19 to TRBJ2-4, with 8 bases aligning to TRBD1. Material: peripheral blood. DNA for the CDR3: TGTGCCAGTAGTATCTTAGGACAGGGAAACATTCAGTACTTC. Translated, it gives CASSILGQGNIQYF.